One sample yielded the 7 T cell receptor beta chains listed below, sequenced in a study of Ad26.COV2.S vaccination and SARS-CoV-2 variants. The treatment was: some 19 received Ad26.COV2.S at low or high dose, single or two shots; 5 received placebo; per-sample allocation not given. Following the first vaccine or placebo injection, samples were taken on day 63. TCRdb's copy holds only in-frame clones and misses some; the assay was immunoSEQ multiplex PCR. The table has 400,000 to 500,000 clones, approximately 92% seen once; the top ten hold approximately 2.5%. The sample in question was peripheral blood, obtained in a trial of Ad26.COV2.S vaccine versus placebo. These receptors all stem from a person between 18 and 65 years old who received the Ad26.COV2.S COVID-19 vaccine or a placebo.

The chain combines TRBV4-3 with TRBJ2-2; TRBD2 matches at 7 bases. Germline values: CDR1 LGHNA, CDR2 YSLEER. The CDR3 runs to 14 residues. Trimming took 0 bases from V and 7 from J; bases not matched to a gene: 2. The CDR3 spells CASSQDGGVGELFF. DNA of the CDR3: TGCGCCAGCAGCCAAGATGGGGGGGTCGGGGAGCTGTTTTTT.

This clone occurred once. V usage is TRBV20-1 and J usage is TRBJ1-4; no reliable D call. The CDR3 totals 16 residues. CDR1 and CDR2 (germline): DFQATT, SNEGSKA (reference sequence). The germline V and J ends were trimmed by 3 bases and 0 bases, with 14 bases remaining between them. The CDR3 DNA sequence: TGCAGTGCTAGTGATAGTACGGCTTCAACTAATGAAAAACTGTTTTTT. As protein: CSASDSTASTNEKLFF.

This clone is a singleton in its sample. J is TRBJ2-7 and V is TRBV18; 8 bases line up with TRBD2. This CDR3 has 15 amino acids. The germline gives CDR1 KGHSH, CDR2 LQKENI. V lost 5 bases and J lost 4; bases outside the gene matches: 10. The CDR3 nucleotides are TGTGCCAGCTCATCCTCTCTAGCGGGCCTATACGAGCAGTACTTC. Amino acid sequence: CASSSSLAGLYEQYF.

Turning to this clone: A junction boundary mismatches the germline segment, possibly from a read error. The genes are TRBV19 and TRBJ2-1; TRBD2 is a possible D gene (6 bases). CDR3 length: 15 amino acids. Germline V gives CDR1 LNHDA, CDR2 SQIVND (reference sequence). CDR3 coding DNA: TGTGCCAGTAGTGGGGGGTGGGGCTCCTCCAATGAGCAGTTCTTC. It yields the protein CASSGGWGSSNEQFF.

The V and J genes are TRBV5-5 and TRBJ1-2; 8 bases map to TRBD1. The germline V gene has CDR1 SGHKS and CDR2 YYEKEE (reference sequence). The CDR3 covers 14 residues. V gave up 3 bases and J gave up 6 bases; unmatched junction bases: 7. CDR3 in DNA: TGTGCCAGCAGCTCCGGACAGGGTTGGAATGGCTACACCTTC. Its protein product is CASSSGQGWNGYTF.

The J gene is TRBJ1-2, the V gene TRBV6-2 or TRBV6-3; D call uncertain. CDR1 MNHEY and CDR2 SVGEGT come from the germline V gene. The CDR3 consists of 13 residues. Trimming took 4 bases from V and 3 from J, leaving 9 bases between them. The CDR3 sequence: CASSLSSYYGYTF. The CDR3, as DNA: TGTGCCAGCAGTTTGAGCAGCTACTATGGCTACACCTTC.

The chain uses TRBV2 and TRBJ1-2; D is uncertain. Per the germline V gene, CDR1 is SNHLY and CDR2 is FYNNEI. With 8 bases removed from V and 4 bases from J, the gap between germline ends came to 8 bases. The CDR3 has 11 amino acids. In DNA, the CDR3 is TGTGCCAGCGGACTATTCTATGGCTACACCTTC. The encoded protein is CASGLFYGYTF.